Reported below is one TCR beta chain. The target antigen is unknown. In the same sample, other DNA sequences code for this CDR3. Data came from immunoSEQ multiplex PCR; TCRdb stores just in-frame clones and leaves some out. The data contain approximately 140,000 clones, 75% to 90% of them seen just once; the ten biggest clones take up approximately 5.1%. The sample is drawn from a study of Ad26.COV2.S vaccination and SARS-CoV-2 variants. Notes on the study in general: Substantial response breadth was reportedly seen for spike-specific CD8+ and CD4+ T cells after vaccination. Spike-specific TCR breadth was greater in vaccine than placebo recipients.

The CDR3 covers 14 residues. V dropped 6 bases and J dropped 4; count of bases not matched to a gene: 4. Germline V CDR1 and CDR2: MNHEY, SVGAGI. The source was peripheral blood, collected after recovery from COVID-19. This chain joins TRBV6-5 and TRBJ1-1; 11 bases align to TRBD1. This clonotype was obtained from a human donor who had recovered from COVID-19. CDR3 nucleotide sequence: TGTGCCAGCAGCTGGGGGACAGGGGGCACTGAAGCTTTCTTT. Protein sequence: CASSWGTGGTEAFF.